This T cell receptor (beta chain) was recorded in a study of cytomegalovirus exposure and HLA in healthy donors. Study at large: Earlier findings included roughly 120 million unique TCR beta sequences obtained from 150 million to 200 million T cells. Study-wide points: Immune exposure data for these donors was limited to CMV serostatus. Most TCR sequences proved rare, with some public TCRs found in many donors.

As regards this clone: Its antigen is not known.

The PCR ran on 60 Vbeta and 13 Jbeta primers. Sequenced by immunoSEQ multiplex PCR; TCRdb stores in-frame clones only, minus some. The sample lists about 110,000 clones; 73% were seen once. The CDR3 totals 13 residues. CDR1 is SGHTA, CDR2 FQGNSA, per germline. V trimming: 6 bases; J trimming: 10 bases; junction bases outside the gene matches: 9. Sequences were obtained from PBMCs. V usage is TRBV7-2 and J usage is TRBJ1-2; TRBD1 matches at 9 bases. This clonotype was sampled from a man aged 35 to 55 in good health and CMV-seronegative. Here the CDR3 reads CASSGGQGPFYTF. CDR3 sequence (DNA): TGTGCCAGCAGTGGGGGACAGGGACCTTTCTACACCTTC.